A single T cell receptor (beta chain) is shown here with its context. These data belong to a study of blood T cell repertoires in COVID-19. Using immunoSEQ multiplex PCR, the repertoire was profiled, and TCRdb retains in-frame clones only, with some absent. Here the sample spans 410,000 or so clones, roughly 88% being singletons. V lost 3 bases and J lost 8; bases outside the gene matches: 12. Germline lookup yields CDR1 MNHEY and CDR2 SVGAGI. The CDR3 is 16 residues long. The gene calls are TRBV6-5 and TRBJ2-1; 8 bases line up with TRBD2. The sample comprised peripheral blood. The clonotype was recovered from a woman in her thirties with active or convalescent COVID-19. The DNA for the CDR3 is TGTGCCAGCAGTTATGGGCCGGGGACTAGAGGCGATGAGCAGTTCTTC. Its translation is CASSYGPGTRGDEQFF.